This T cell receptor beta chain was identified during a study of T-cell memory formation after mild COVID-19. Details on this clonotype: Its antigen remains unidentified.

There are 14 residues in the CDR3. With 4 bases removed from V and 2 bases from J, the gap between germline ends came to 13 bases. Germline loops: CDR1 SGHRS, CDR2 YFSETQ. TCRdb analysed the 5' RACE reads with MiXCR anew, one entry per CDR3 protein. The sample shows about half a million distinct CDR3 sequences, around a sixth of them seen only once. Study-level findings and limits: CD4+ contracting clones were mainly CM and EM; CD8+ ones, EMRA.

The sample taken for sequencing was PBMCs or a T cell subset sorted from them (not recorded which). The TCR sequence derives from an adult woman who had mild COVID-19 (a few samples of this study predate the infection). Cell type and time point are not known. J is TRBJ2-7 and V is TRBV5-1; D is perhaps TRBD1 (6 bases). CDR3 coding DNA: TGCGCCAGCAGCAAAACAGGGTTGGCCTACGAGCAGTACTTC. This translates into CASSKTGLAYEQYF.